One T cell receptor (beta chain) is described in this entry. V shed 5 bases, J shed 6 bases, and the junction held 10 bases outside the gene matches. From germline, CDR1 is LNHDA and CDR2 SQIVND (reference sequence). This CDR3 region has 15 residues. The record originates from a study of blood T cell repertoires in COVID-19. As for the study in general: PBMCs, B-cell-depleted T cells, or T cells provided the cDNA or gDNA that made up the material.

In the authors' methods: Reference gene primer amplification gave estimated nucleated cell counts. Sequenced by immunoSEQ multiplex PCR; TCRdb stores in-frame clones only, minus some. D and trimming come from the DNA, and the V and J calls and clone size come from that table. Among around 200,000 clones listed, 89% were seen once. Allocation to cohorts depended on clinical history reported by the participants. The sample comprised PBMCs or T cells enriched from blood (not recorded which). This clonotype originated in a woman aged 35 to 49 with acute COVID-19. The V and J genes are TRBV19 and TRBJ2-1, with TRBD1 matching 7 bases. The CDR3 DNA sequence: TGTGCCAGTAGTTTAGCCGGGACAGCCGTCAATGAGCAGTTCTTC. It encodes CASSLAGTAVNEQFF.